What follows describes a single T cell receptor (beta chain). This record belongs to a study of human T cells and chemical hapten exposure. TCRdb recomputed calls from the RACE reads with MiXCR, one row per CDR3 protein. The data contain 180,000 or so distinct CDR3 sequences, around 30% of them singletons. Described time point: pre-sensitization, week 0. Treatment defined: therapeutic diphenylcyclopropenone sensitization with weekly scalp DPC. Participating donors were patients with alopecia, aged 18 to 70 years, considered appropriate candidates for DPC. The CDR3 consists of 11 residues. V was trimmed by 6 bases and J by 3 bases, leaving 6 bases between them. The germline gives CDR1 MNHEY, CDR2 SVGAGI.

This chain joins TRBV6-5 and TRBJ2-7, with D possibly TRBD2 on 5 matching bases. The sample here was whole blood, taken in connection with sensitization to the hapten diphenylcyclopropenone (DPC). The sequence came from a woman in her thirties with alopecia areata. Some clones in this sample may be carry-over from other donors' samples. CDR3 loop: CASRDFYEQYF. The CDR3 nucleotides read TGTGCCAGCAGGGACTTCTACGAGCAGTACTTC.